The 27 T cell receptor beta chains in this list originate from one sample, sequenced in a study of T cells after yellow fever vaccination. TCRdb reanalysed the 5' RACE reads using MiXCR and keeps one entry per CDR3 protein. The table records a few hundred thousand distinct CDR3 sequences, roughly a sixth of them present only once. This material consisted of PBMCs, taken 5 days after the first yellow fever vaccination. The receptors here all came from a man aged 18 to 30 who received the YFV17D yellow fever vaccine.

This clonotype was seen only a few times. The J gene is TRBJ2-5, the V gene TRBV5-1, with 7 bases that match TRBD2. After removal of 5 bases from V and 2 bases from J, the junction contained 6 bases not matched to a gene. Germline CDR1 reads SGHRS; CDR2 reads YFSETQ. The CDR3 has 14 amino acids. The CDR3 protein is CASRKSSGQETQYF. In nucleotides, the CDR3 is TGCGCCAGCAGGAAATCTAGCGGACAAGAGACCCAGTACTTC.

This clonotype was counted a few times. CDR3 residues: CASSLRALSTDTQYF. The CDR3 DNA is TGTGCCAGCAGCTTACGGGCCCTTAGCACAGATACGCAGTATTTT. The chain uses TRBV7-2 and TRBJ2-3; D call uncertain. This CDR3 has 15 amino acids. The V and J ends lost 2 bases and 0 bases respectively, with 9 bases between them. Germline assignment: CDR1 SGHTA and CDR2 FQGNSA. The complete variable domain, with remaining parts taken from reference TRBV7-2 and TRBJ2-3, reads GAGVSQSPSNKVTEKGKDVELRCDPISGHTALYWYRQSLGQGLEFLIYFQGNSAPDKSGLPSDRFSAERTGGSVSTLTIQRTQQEDSAVYLCASSLRALSTDTQYFGPGTRLTVL.

This clonotype has only a few counts. This sequence joins TRBV5-4 and TRBJ1-2; TRBD1 might be the D (6 bases). This CDR3 has 14 amino acids. Germline CDR1 reads SGHNT; CDR2 reads YYREEE (reference sequence). V was cut by 4 bases and J by 6 bases, with 16 bases left in between. The CDR3: CASSPARGANGYTF. Here the CDR3 DNA reads TGTGCCAGCAGCCCGGCACGGGGGGCAAATGGCTACACCTTC.

This clonotype was picked up a small number of times. The DNA for the CDR3 is TGTGCCATCAGTGAGTCTCGGCAGACTAGCACAGATACGCAGTATTTT. It is translated as CAISESRQTSTDTQYF. The gene calls are TRBV10-3 and TRBJ2-3; no reliable D call. This CDR3 has 16 amino acids. V lost 0 bases, J lost 0 bases, and 10 bases lay in between. Looked up from germline, CDR1 is ENHRY and CDR2 is SYGVKD.

This clonotype turned up a few times. CDR3 bases: TGCGCCAGCAGTGAGCCTCCTACAGGAGCCAAGACTGAAGCTTTCTTT. Translation: CASSEPPTGAKTEAFF. The J gene is TRBJ1-1, the V gene TRBV10-2; weak D call: TRBD1 (5 bases). CDR3 length: 16 amino acids. Germline lookup yields CDR1 WSHSY and CDR2 SAAADI. Deletions cut 2 bases from V and 5 bases from J, with 18 bases between.

This clonotype was detected a few times. V usage is TRBV20-1 and J usage is TRBJ2-5; D not resolved. The CDR3 consists of 12 residues. The V and J ends lost 2 bases and 4 bases respectively, with 8 bases between them. The germline V gene encodes CDR1 DFQATT and CDR2 SNEGSKA (reference sequence). This CDR3 is CSARFGPETQYF. DNA for the CDR3: TGCAGTGCTAGATTTGGCCCAGAGACCCAGTACTTC.

Many counts were recorded for this clonotype. V and J are TRBV4-3 and TRBJ1-1; a weak D match, TRBD1 (5 bases). The CDR3 runs to 13 residues. V was cut by 1 base and J by 3 bases, with 6 bases left in between. Germline assignment: CDR1 LGHNA and CDR2 YSLEER. The CDR3 protein is CASSQAGDTEAFF. In DNA, the CDR3 is TGCGCCAGCAGCCAAGCGGGGGACACTGAAGCTTTCTTT.

This clonotype has more than one count but fewer than ten. This chain connects TRBV4-3 to TRBJ2-3; D is unclear. Germline CDR1 reads LGHNA; CDR2 reads YSLEER. The CDR3 is made up of 14 amino acids. With 5 bases removed from V and 3 bases from J, the gap between germline ends came to 12 bases. Here the CDR3 reads CASSTDAVTDTQYF. Here the CDR3 DNA reads TGCGCCAGCAGCACTGACGCCGTGACAGATACGCAGTATTTT.

In its sample, this clonotype was seen a few times. The chain employs TRBV5-1 and TRBJ2-3, with a tentative D call TRBD1 (6 bases). V lost 2 bases and J lost 4, with 17 bases in between. The germline gives CDR1 SGHRS, CDR2 YFSETQ. The CDR3 is 16 amino acids. The CDR3 sequence: CASSFNSQGVPDTQYF. For the CDR3, the DNA is TGCGCCAGCAGCTTTAATTCACAGGGTGTTCCAGATACGCAGTATTTT.

The rearrangement links TRBV29-1 to TRBJ1-1, with D unresolved. Germline V gene data show CDR1 as SQVTM and CDR2 as ANQGSEA. Between the trimmed V and J ends, which lost 4 bases and 6 bases, there was a span of 15 bases. This CDR3 region has 13 residues. CDR3 bases: TGCAGCGTTGTCGGGGAATCCCCCGCTGAAGCTTTCTTT. Protein product: CSVVGESPAEAFF.

This clonotype has a handful of counts. V is TRBV20-1 and J is TRBJ2-2; 9 bases match TRBD2. There are 15 residues in the CDR3. Germline CDR1 is DFQATT and CDR2 is SNEGSKA (reference sequence). V lost 1 base, J lost 7 bases, and 7 bases stayed unmatched. DNA of the CDR3: TGCAGTGCTAGAGTTAGCGGGGGACTTCACGGGGAGCTGTTTTTT. Amino acid sequence: CSARVSGGLHGELFF.

The V call is TRBV7-2, the J call TRBJ1-2; D perhaps matches TRBD1 (6 bases). CDR1 is SGHTA, CDR2 FQGNSA, per germline. This CDR3 is 15 amino acids long. V dropped 2 bases and J dropped 5 bases, with 15 bases sitting between them. CDR3 sequence (DNA): TGTGCCAGCAGCTTATTATCGGGACAATCTTATGGCTACACCTTC. Translating gives CASSLLSGQSYGYTF. Complete variable domain (other parts from reference TRBV7-2 and TRBJ1-2): GAGVSQSPSNKVTEKGKDVELRCDPISGHTALYWYRQSLGQGLEFLIYFQGNSAPDKSGLPSDRFSAERTGGSVSTLTIQRTQQEDSAVYLCASSLLSGQSYGYTFGSGTRLTVV.

This clonotype turned up a few times. The rearrangement joins TRBV29-1 to TRBJ1-3; D gene unclear. Trimming stripped 4 bases from V and 4 bases from J, with 14 bases between. Germline loops: CDR1 SQVTM, CDR2 ANQGSEA. This CDR3 has 14 amino acids. CDR3 sequence reads: CSVVMGPRGNTIYF. The CDR3 DNA follows: TGCAGCGTTGTTATGGGCCCGCGGGGAAACACCATATATTTT.

This clonotype has more than one count but fewer than ten. This rearrangement joins TRBV7-2 to TRBJ2-7; TRBD2 agrees at 10 bases. There are 15 residues in the CDR3. With V trimmed by 3 bases and J by 2 bases, 4 bases remained unmatched. CDR1 and CDR2 (germline): SGHTA, FQGNSA. Written as DNA, the CDR3 is TGTGCCAGCAGCTTTCGACTAGCGGGCGCCTACGAGCAGTACTTC. It encodes CASSFRLAGAYEQYF.

In its sample, this clonotype was seen many times. The genes are TRBV7-9 and TRBJ2-1; either TRBD1 or TRBD2 may supply D (5 bases each). With 5 bases removed from V and 4 bases from J, the gap between germline ends came to 6 bases. Germline CDR1 SEHNR, CDR2 FQNEAQ (reference sequence). This CDR3 is built from 12 residues. Written as DNA, the CDR3 is TGTGCCAGCAGCGGGGGTTACAATGAGCAGTTCTTC. This sequence encodes CASSGGYNEQFF.

This clonotype was seen more than once but under ten times. V is TRBV18 and J is TRBJ2-3; 15 bases match TRBD2. This CDR3 comprises 16 residues. Germline V lookup: CDR1 KGHSH, CDR2 LQKENI. Trimming removed 3 bases from V and 7 bases from J; junction bases left unmatched: 5. CDR3 bases: TGTGCCAGCTCACCGGGACTAGCGGGGGGCGAAAATACGCAGTATTTT. Its translation: CASSPGLAGGENTQYF.

J is TRBJ2-1 and V is TRBV6-2 or TRBV6-3; no reliable D call. Trimming removed 2 bases at V and 8 bases at J, with 7 bases between. This CDR3 region has 12 residues. Germline V gives CDR1 MNHEY, CDR2 SVGEGT. The CDR3 sequence is CASSYMFHEQFF. CDR3 nucleotides: TGTGCCAGCAGTTACATGTTCCATGAGCAGTTCTTC.

This chain uses TRBV20-1 with TRBJ2-7, with TRBD2 identical over 7 bases. With V trimmed by 4 bases and J by 2 bases, 8 bases remained unmatched. The CDR3 extends over 14 amino acids. Germline CDR1 DFQATT, CDR2 SNEGSKA (reference sequence). In DNA, the CDR3 is TGCAGTGCTATGACCGGGACTACGACCTACGAGCAGTACTTC. It codes for CSAMTGTTTYEQYF.

V gene TRBV18 combines with J gene TRBJ1-1, with TRBD1 identical over 7 bases. In germline, CDR1 is KGHSH, CDR2 LQKENI. CDR3 length equals 14 residues. V lost 6 bases to trimming and J lost 4 bases; unmatched junction nucleotides: 8. The CDR3 region is CASSQQGDGTEAFF. The CDR3 region has the DNA TGTGCCAGCTCCCAGCAGGGGGATGGCACTGAAGCTTTCTTT.

This clonotype showed up many times. The rearrangement links TRBV5-1 to TRBJ2-3, with 8 bases identical to TRBD2. CDR1 is SGHRS, CDR2 YFSETQ, per germline. Trimming took 4 bases from V and 6 from J; bases not matched to a gene: 13. CDR3 size: 16 residues. CDR3 sequence reads: CASSALEGGGTDTQYF. The DNA for the CDR3 is TGCGCCAGCAGCGCTCTGGAGGGCGGGGGGACCGATACGCAGTATTTT.

The V and J genes are TRBV6-1 and TRBJ1-6; 7 bases fit TRBD1. The germline V gene has CDR1 MNHNS and CDR2 SASEGT. This CDR3 has 15 amino acids. Trimming removed 7 bases from V and 6 bases from J; junction bases left unmatched: 9. The CDR3 loop reads CASTKDRDLNSPLHF. CDR3 DNA: TGTGCCAGCACAAAAGACAGGGACCTTAATTCACCCCTCCACTTT.

The chain carries TRBV2 and TRBJ2-3; unclear D gene. V was clipped by 4 bases and J by 1 base, with 12 bases between them. Germline values: CDR1 SNHLY, CDR2 FYNNEI. The CDR3 has 15 residues. The CDR3 loop is CASSAQAWRTDTQYF. The CDR3 DNA is TGTGCCAGCAGTGCCCAGGCCTGGCGCACAGATACGCAGTATTTT.

This clonotype was counted ten times or more. This rearrangement joins TRBV4-3 to TRBJ2-1; no firm D call. Trimming removed 0 bases from V and 4 bases from J, with 10 bases in between. Germline CDR1 is LGHNA and CDR2 is YSLEER. The CDR3 consists of 15 residues. The chain's CDR3 is CASSQDRNSYNEQFF. The CDR3, as DNA: TGCGCCAGCAGCCAAGATCGTAACAGTTACAATGAGCAGTTCTTC.

The gene calls are TRBV5-1 and TRBJ2-1; no definite D call. V dropped 3 bases and J dropped 4 bases, with 2 bases sitting between them. CDR1 SGHRS and CDR2 YFSETQ come from the germline V gene. CDR3 size: 11 residues. CDR3 DNA: TGCGCCAGCAGCTGGTACAATGAGCAGTTCTTC. Protein: CASSWYNEQFF.

The chain couples TRBV10-3 to TRBJ2-1; 8 nucleotides agree with TRBD2. CDR1 and CDR2 (germline): ENHRY, SYGVKD. V was clipped by 9 bases and J by 6 bases; unmatched bases: 7. The length of the CDR3 is 13 residues. CDR3 bases: TGTGCCATACTTCGGAGCGGGGGCAATGAGCAGTTCTTC. Amino acids: CAILRSGGNEQFF.

The V gene is TRBV27, the J gene TRBJ2-2; no clear D. The CDR3 loop spans 20 amino acids. V lost 2 bases and J 4 bases, leaving 26 bases between the germline ends. CDR1 is MNHEY and CDR2 is SMNVEV in the germline V gene (reference sequence). The CDR3: CASSLERPRPIIGLTGELFF. The CDR3, as DNA: TGTGCCAGCAGTTTAGAGAGGCCTAGACCCATCATAGGGCTCACCGGGGAGCTGTTTTTT.

This clonotype has only a few counts. V usage is TRBV5-4 and J usage is TRBJ1-5; the D is unclear. This CDR3 contains 14 residues. Germline CDR1 and CDR2: SGHNT and YYREEE (reference sequence). Trimming stripped 4 bases from V and 1 base from J, with 9 bases between. The CDR3 DNA reads as TGTGCCAGCAGCCAAAAGGGAAGCAATCAGCCCCAGCATTTT. It yields the protein CASSQKGSNQPQHF.